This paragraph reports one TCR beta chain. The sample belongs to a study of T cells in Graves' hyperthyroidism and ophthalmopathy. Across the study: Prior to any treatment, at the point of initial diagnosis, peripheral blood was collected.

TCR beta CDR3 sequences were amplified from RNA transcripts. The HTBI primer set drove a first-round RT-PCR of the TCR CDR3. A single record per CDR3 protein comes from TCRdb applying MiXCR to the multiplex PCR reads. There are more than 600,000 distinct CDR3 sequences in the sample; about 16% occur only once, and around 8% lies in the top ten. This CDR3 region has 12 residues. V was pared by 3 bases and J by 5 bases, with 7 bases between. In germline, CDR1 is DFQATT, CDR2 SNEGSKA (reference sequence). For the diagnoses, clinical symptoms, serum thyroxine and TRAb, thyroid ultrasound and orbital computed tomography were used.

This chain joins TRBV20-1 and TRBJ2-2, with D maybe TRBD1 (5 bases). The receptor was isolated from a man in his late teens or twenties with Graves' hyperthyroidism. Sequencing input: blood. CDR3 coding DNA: TGCAGTGCTAGGCAGGGTACCGGGGAGCTGTTTTTT. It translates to CSARQGTGELFF.